The text below deals with one T cell receptor (beta chain). Its specificity is unknown. Researchers ran the PCR with 60 Vbeta and 13 Jbeta primers. TCRdb's table, derived via immunoSEQ multiplex PCR, lists solely in-frame clones and lacks some. The table records about 150,000 clones, roughly 79% of them present only once. The V gene end was trimmed by 2 bases and the J gene end by 5 bases; junction bases not matched to a gene: 6. Germline V gives CDR1 MDHEN, CDR2 SYDVKM. The CDR3 contains 14 residues. These data come from a study of cytomegalovirus exposure and HLA in healthy donors. Study-level points and caveats: Later analysis reportedly placed an Asian-associated ancestry cluster below the roughly 690-donor mean in N-insertions. A later analysis linked 15,000 to 20,000 TCR beta sequences to HLA alleles at 0.05 false discovery rate.

The specimen was PBMCs. The chain uses TRBV28 and TRBJ2-7, with 7 bases fitting TRBD2. The TCR sequence derives from a woman between 45 and 65 years old in good health and CMV-seropositive. As DNA, the CDR3 is TGTGCCAGCAGTTTAGTGGGAGGGCCGAACGAGCAGTACTTC. Translating gives CASSLVGGPNEQYF.